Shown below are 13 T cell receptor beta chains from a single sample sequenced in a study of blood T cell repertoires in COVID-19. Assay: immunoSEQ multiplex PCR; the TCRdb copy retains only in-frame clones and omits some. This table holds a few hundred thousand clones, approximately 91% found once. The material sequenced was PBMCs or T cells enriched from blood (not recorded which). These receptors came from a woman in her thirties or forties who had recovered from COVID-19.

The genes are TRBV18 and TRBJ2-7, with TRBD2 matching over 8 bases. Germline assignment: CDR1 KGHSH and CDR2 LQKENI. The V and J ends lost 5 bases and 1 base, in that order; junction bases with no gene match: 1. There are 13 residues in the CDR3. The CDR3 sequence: CASSIAGSYEQYF. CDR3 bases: TGTGCCAGCTCAATAGCGGGGTCCTACGAGCAGTACTTC.

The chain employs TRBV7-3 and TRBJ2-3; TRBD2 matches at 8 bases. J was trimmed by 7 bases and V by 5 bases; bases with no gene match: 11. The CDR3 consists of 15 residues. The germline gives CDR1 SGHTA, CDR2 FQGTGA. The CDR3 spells CASSAQSGTRNTQYF. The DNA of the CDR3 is TGTGCCAGCAGCGCCCAGTCAGGGACTAGAAATACGCAGTATTTT.

DNA for the CDR3: TGTGCCAGCAAAGAAGGGGGCGCATTTACCGAAGCTTTCTTT. It translates to CASKEGGAFTEAFF. The V call is TRBV11-3, the J call TRBJ1-1, with 7 bases aligning to TRBD1. The CDR3 sequence is 14 residues long. Trimming cost V 7 bases and J 8 bases; bases outside gene matches: 13. CDR1 and CDR2 (germline): SGHNT, YENEEA.

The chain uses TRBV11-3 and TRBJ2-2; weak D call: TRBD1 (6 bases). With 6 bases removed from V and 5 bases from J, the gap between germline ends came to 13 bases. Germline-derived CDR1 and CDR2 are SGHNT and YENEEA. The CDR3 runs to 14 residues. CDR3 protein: CASRPQGSTGELFF. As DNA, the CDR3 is TGTGCCAGCAGGCCCCAGGGGAGTACCGGGGAGCTGTTTTTT.

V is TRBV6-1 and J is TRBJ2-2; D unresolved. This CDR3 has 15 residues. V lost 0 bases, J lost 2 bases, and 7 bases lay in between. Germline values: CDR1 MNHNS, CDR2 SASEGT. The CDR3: CASSEAHLNTGELFF. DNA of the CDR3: TGTGCCAGCAGTGAAGCGCACCTAAACACCGGGGAGCTGTTTTTT.

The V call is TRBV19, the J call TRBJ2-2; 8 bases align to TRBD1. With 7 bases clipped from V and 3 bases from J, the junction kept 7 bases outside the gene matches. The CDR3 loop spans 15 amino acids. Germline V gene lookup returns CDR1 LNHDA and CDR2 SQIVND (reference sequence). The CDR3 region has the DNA TGTGCCAGTACCACCTTACAGGGGGACACCGGGGAGCTGTTTTTT. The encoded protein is CASTTLQGDTGELFF.

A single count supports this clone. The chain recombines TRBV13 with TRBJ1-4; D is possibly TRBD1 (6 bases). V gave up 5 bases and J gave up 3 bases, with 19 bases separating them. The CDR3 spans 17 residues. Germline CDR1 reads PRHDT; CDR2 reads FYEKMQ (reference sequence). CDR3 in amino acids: CASSAFTYREANEKLFF. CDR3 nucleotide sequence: TGTGCCAGCAGCGCCTTTACTTACAGGGAAGCTAATGAAAAACTGTTTTTT.

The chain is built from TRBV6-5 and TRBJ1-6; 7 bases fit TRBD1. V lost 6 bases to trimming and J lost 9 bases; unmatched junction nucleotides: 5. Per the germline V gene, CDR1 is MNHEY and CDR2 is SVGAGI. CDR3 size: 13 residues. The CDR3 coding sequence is TGTGCCAGCAGGAGACAGGGTTTTTCACCCCTCCACTTT. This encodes CASRRQGFSPLHF.

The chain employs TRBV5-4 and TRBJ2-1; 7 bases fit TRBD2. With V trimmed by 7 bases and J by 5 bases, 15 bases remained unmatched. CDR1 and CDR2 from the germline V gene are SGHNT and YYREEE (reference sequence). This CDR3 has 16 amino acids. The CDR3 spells CASSPTSRNSHNEQFF. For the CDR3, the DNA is TGTGCCAGCTCCCCGACTAGCAGGAATTCTCACAATGAGCAGTTCTTC.

The DNA for the CDR3 is TGCGCCAGCAGCTTGGGTGGCGGACTGGATGAGCAGTTCTTC. It is translated as CASSLGGGLDEQFF. The chain is built from TRBV5-1 and TRBJ2-1; TRBD2 might be the D (5 bases). V was trimmed by 0 bases and J by 8 bases, leaving 12 bases between them. The CDR3 has 14 residues. CDR1 SGHRS and CDR2 YFSETQ come from the germline V gene. The full variable domain, rest sourced from reference TRBV5-1 and TRBJ2-1, is KAGVTQTPRYLIKTRGQQVTLSCSPISGHRSVSWYQQTPGQGLQFLFEYFSETQRNKGNFPGRFSGRQFSNSRSEMNVSTLELGDSALYLCASSLGGGLDEQFFGPGTRLTVL.

The CDR3 reads CASSQEILAGLGEQFF. CDR3 DNA sequence: TGTGCCAGCAGCCAAGAAATATTAGCGGGGCTAGGTGAGCAGTTCTTC. This chain uses TRBV3-1 (or the pseudogene TRBV3-2) with TRBJ2-1; TRBD2 matches at 8 bases. Germline lookup yields CDR1 LGHDT and CDR2 YNNKEL (reference sequence). Unmatched junction bases numbered 10, after V lost 0 bases and J lost 9 bases. The CDR3 extends over 16 amino acids.

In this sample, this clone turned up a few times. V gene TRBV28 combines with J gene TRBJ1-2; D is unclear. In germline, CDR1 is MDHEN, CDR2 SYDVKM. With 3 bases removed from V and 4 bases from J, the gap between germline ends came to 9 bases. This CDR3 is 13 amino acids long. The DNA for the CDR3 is TGTGCCAGCAGTTTGGAGAATTCCTATGGCTACACCTTC. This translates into CASSLENSYGYTF.

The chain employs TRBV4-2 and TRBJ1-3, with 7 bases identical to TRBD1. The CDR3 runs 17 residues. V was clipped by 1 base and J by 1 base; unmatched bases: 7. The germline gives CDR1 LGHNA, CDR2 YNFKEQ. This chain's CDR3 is CASSQVEGAVSGNTIYF. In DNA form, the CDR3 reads TGTGCCAGCAGCCAAGTAGAGGGGGCAGTGTCTGGAAACACCATATATTTT.